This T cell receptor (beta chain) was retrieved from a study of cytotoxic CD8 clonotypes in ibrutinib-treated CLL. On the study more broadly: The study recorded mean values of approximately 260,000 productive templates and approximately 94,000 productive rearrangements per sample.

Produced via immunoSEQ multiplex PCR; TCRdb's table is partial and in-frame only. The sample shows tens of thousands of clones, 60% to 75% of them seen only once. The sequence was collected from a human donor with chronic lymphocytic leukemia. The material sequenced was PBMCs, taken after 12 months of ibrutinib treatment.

CDR3 loop: CATGPSGGNQPQHF. The CDR3 DNA is TGTGCCACCGGGCCATCTGGAGGCAATCAGCCCCAGCATTTT. The chain joins TRBV19 to TRBJ1-5; D remains ambiguous. Germline V gene lookup returns CDR1 LNHDA and CDR2 SQIVND (reference sequence). V was trimmed by 10 bases and J by 2 bases, leaving 15 bases between them. This CDR3 has 14 residues.